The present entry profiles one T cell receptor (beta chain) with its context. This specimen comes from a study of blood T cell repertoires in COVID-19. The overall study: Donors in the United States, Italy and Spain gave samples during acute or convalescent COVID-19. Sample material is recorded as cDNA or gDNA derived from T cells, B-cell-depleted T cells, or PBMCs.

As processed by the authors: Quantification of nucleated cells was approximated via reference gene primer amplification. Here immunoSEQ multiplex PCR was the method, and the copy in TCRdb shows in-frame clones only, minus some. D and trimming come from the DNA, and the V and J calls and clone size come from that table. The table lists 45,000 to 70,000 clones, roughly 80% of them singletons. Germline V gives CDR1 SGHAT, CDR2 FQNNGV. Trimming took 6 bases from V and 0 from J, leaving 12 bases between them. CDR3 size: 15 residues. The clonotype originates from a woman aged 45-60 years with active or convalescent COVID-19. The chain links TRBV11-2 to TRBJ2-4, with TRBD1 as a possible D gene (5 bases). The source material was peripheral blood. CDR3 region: CASSSPTVAKNIQYF. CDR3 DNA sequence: TGTGCCAGCAGTTCGCCGACAGTAGCCAAAAACATTCAGTACTTC.